This TCR beta chain originates from a study of T cells in Graves' hyperthyroidism and ophthalmopathy. Study-level information: Initial diagnosis, before any treatment, was when peripheral blood was collected. Whole-study results and caveats: Before onset, ophthalmopathy was predicted by the model a median roughly six months earlier.

A note on this clonotype: No antigen is known for it.

RNA transcripts were the template for amplifying TCR beta CDR3 regions. The HTBI primer set was used in a first-round RT-PCR of the TCR CDR3. MiXCR, run by TCRdb on the multiplex PCR reads, gives a single entry per CDR3 protein. The repertoire includes a few hundred thousand distinct CDR3 sequences, approximately 15% of them detected once, and around 7.5% sits in the top ten. V gave up 5 bases and J gave up 1 base, with 15 bases separating them. Germline V gives CDR1 LNHDA, CDR2 SQIVND (reference sequence). The CDR3 extends over 17 amino acids. Across 18 months, stable Graves' hyperthyroidism was marked by no progression to ophthalmopathy. Fresh peripheral blood, approximately 10 ml, was the source of the PBMCs.

Sequences were obtained from blood. The origin of this receptor is a woman in her twenties or thirties with Graves' hyperthyroidism. V and J are TRBV19 and TRBJ2-6; D may be TRBD2 (6 bases). Here the CDR3 reads CASSARDVRSGANVLTF. In nucleotides, the CDR3 is TGTGCCAGTAGTGCGCGGGACGTAAGGTCTGGGGCCAACGTCCTGACTTTC.